This TCR beta chain is drawn from a study of blood T cells in healthy people across ages (dated by TCRdb to the mid-2010s). General notes on the study: In model experiments, roughly one uniquely barcoded TCR beta cDNA molecule per two T cells was captured by template switching. Age-related changes in TCR beta repertoire diversity were measured in the study by deep sequencing normalized with unique cDNA molecular identifiers. Four age groups were formed from the donors: young (average approximately 17 years), middle-aged (just under 40), aged (about 62) and long-lived (less than 85). Donors of different ages were randomly distributed across sequencing lanes to avoid experimental bias. Using the same blood draw, the study looked at two additional independent replicas of 1 million unique cDNA reads for two donors, one aged 18 to 30 and the other aged 80 or older. Here is what the overall study found, with its caveats: Observed TCR beta diversity per million T cells fell roughly linearly with age, and a significant reduction was already apparent by age roughly 40. Compared with the aged group, more naive CD4+ T cells, fewer expanded clones and increased TCR diversity were shown by the long-lived group, suggesting age selection. Because the CMV infection status of the donors was unknown, age-related changes in expanded clonotypes may potentially have been confounded. Because profiling used bulk unsorted PBMCs, naive and antigen-experienced compartments could not be compared conclusively. There was a strong correlation between observed TCR beta diversity and the percentage of naive T cells measured by flow cytometry. Estimates of total diversity from one million sequenced T cells were regarded as lower bounds and underestimates.

Libraries were constructed by 5' RACE. The sequencing machine was an Illumina HiSeq 2500. A second PCR of about 7 to 12 cycles was run with a J-beta primer mix and a sample-barcoded 5' primer. Each TCR beta cDNA molecule received a unique molecular identifier from a template-switch 5' adaptor carrying 12 random nucleotides. At least 2.5 million CDR3-containing paired-end reads were obtained from each sample. First-strand cDNA was synthesized from all RNA with the Mint cDNA synthesis kit, primed by a TRBC-specific oligonucleotide. After uracil-DNA glycosylase treatment, a first 18-cycle PCR used universal primers M1SS and BC2_uni_R on all cDNA. On the study's bioinformatics: Each sample was normalized by randomly selecting 1 million high-quality reads, each carrying a distinct molecular identifier. Reads sharing molecular identifiers were discarded rather than binned into consensus sequences. MiTCR, run with a Q25 quality threshold and the strictest error-elimination algorithm, handled CDR3 identification, clonotype clustering and error correction. A nonparametric unseen species model using Euler transformation provided a lower-bound estimate of total TCR beta diversity. In TCRdb, the public reads were trimmed at Q25 with fastp and aligned with MiXCR, with productive beta chains retained. Entries are consolidated by CDR3 protein sequence, retaining the most common genes and DNA. The V and J calls were determined by TCRdb, not by the authors. Within this sample are over a million distinct CDR3 sequences, with 35% to 55% of them counted one time only. Of the sample, about 20% is held by the ten largest clones.

Including the terminal cysteine and phenylalanine, the CDR3 comprises 14 residues. The retained sequence is limited to the CDR3, 42 bases, with the frame set at the first base. From the germline V gene, CDR1 is SGHAT and CDR2 is FQNNGV. At the junction V is shortened by 4 bases and J by 5 bases; bases outside the gene matches: 6. Note on this clonotype: Its cognate antigen has yet to be identified. It has no much larger one-base neighbor in the sample; base qualities were not kept.

The donors were roughly 39 Caucasian individuals from Russia, aged roughly 6 to 90 years, who were systemically healthy. Each donor gave 9.5 to 10 milliliters of peripheral blood, drawn into EDTA-treated Vacutainer tubes. Ficoll-Paque density-gradient centrifugation was used to isolate PBMCs, with at least 6.5 million obtained per sample. Total RNA was extracted from PBMCs with Trizol reagent, with at least 5.5 micrograms obtained per sample. For every donor, an aliquot of PBMCs went through flow cytometry to measure the percentages of naive CD45RAhigh/CD27high T cells. Source material: blood. The clonotype originates from a woman aged 55-69 years in good health. The chain is made from TRBV11-2 and TRBJ2-7; TRBD2 aligns with 9 central bases. The CDR3 region has the sequence CASSSRTSENEQYF. The bases read TGTGCCAGCAGCTCTCGGACTAGCGAAAACGAGCAGTACTTC.